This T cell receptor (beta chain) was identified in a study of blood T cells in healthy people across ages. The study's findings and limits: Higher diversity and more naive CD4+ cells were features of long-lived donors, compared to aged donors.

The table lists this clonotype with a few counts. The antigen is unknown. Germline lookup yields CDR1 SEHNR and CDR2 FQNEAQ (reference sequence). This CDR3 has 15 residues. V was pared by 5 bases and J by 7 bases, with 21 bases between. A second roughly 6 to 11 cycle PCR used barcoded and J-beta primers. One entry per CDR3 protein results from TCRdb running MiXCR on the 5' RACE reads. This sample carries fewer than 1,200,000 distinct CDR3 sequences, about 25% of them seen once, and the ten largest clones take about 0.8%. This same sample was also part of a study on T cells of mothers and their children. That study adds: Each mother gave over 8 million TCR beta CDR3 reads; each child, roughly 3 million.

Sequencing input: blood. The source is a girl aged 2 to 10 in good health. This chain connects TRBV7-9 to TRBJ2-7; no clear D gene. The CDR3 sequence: CASSENDMALGEQYF. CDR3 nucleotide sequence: TGTGCCAGCAGCGAGAACGACATGGCCTTAGGAGAGCAGTACTTC.